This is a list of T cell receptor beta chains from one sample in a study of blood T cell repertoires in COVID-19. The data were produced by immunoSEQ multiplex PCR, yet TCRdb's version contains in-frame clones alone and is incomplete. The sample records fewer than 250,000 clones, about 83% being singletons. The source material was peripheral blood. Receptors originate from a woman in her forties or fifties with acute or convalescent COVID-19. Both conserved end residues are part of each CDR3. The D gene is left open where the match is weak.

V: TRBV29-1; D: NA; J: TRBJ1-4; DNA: TGCAGCGTCACTCAGGGTGAAAAACTGTTTTTT; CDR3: CSVTQGEKLFF
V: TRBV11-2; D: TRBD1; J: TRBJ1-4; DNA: TGTGCCAGCAGCTTAAGACAGGGGGCGGGTGAAAAACTGTTTTTT; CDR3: CASSLRQGAGEKLFF
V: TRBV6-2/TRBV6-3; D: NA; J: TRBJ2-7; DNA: TGTGCCAGCAGTTACTCAGGGGAATCCCTTTACGAGCAGTACTTC; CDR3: CASSYSGESLYEQYF
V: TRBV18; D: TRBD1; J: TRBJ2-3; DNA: TGTGCCAGCTCACACCGGACAGGGGAAGGAGGAGATACGCAGTATTTT; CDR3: CASSHRTGEGGDTQYF
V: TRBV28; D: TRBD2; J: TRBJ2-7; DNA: TGTGCCAGCAAGTTGGGCGGGAGCGCCGGGCGTTACTACGAGCAGTACTTC; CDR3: CASKLGGSAGRYYEQYF
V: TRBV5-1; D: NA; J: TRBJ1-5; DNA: TGCGCCAGCAGCTTGGTACCAGGGGGCAATCAGCCCCAGCATTTT; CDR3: CASSLVPGGNQPQHF
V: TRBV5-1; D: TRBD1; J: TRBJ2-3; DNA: TGCGCCAGCAGCACGGGACAGTTAGGGGCAGATACGCAGTATTTT; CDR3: CASSTGQLGADTQYF
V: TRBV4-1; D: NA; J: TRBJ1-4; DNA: TGCGCCAGCAGCCCGGCTAGTAGCAGGGCGGATGAAAAACTGTTTTTT; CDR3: CASSPASSRADEKLFF
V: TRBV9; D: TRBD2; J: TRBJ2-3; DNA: TGTGCCAGCAGCCGTAGATGGGCGGGGGGACGCACAGATACGCAGTATTTT; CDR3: CASSRRWAGGRTDTQYF
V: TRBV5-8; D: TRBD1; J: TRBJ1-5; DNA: TGTGCCAGCAGCCTGCGAACAGGGGGCCATCAGCCCCAGCATTTT; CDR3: CASSLRTGGHQPQHF
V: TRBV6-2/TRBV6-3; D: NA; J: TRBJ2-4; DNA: TGTGCCAGCAGTTACTCGGGACTTTTAAACATTCAGTACTTC; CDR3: CASSYSGLLNIQYF
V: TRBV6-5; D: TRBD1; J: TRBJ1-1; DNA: TGTGCCAGCAGTCGTGGGACAGGGAACACTGAAGCTTTCTTT; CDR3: CASSRGTGNTEAFF
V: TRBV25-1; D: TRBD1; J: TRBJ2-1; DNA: TGTGCCACCCGGACAGGATCCTACAATGAGCAGTTCTTC; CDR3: CATRTGSYNEQFF
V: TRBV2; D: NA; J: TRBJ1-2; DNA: TGTGCCAGCTTGGGAGACGGTGGCTATGGCTACACCTTC; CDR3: CASLGDGGYGYTF
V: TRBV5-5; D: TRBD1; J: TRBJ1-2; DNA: TGTGCCAGCAGTTCCGGGACAGGGGTCTATGGCTACACCTTC; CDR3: CASSSGTGVYGYTF
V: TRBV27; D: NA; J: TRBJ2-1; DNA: TGTGCCAGCAGTTTCGTAGGAACCTTAACAGGGTATGGTGAGCAGTTCTTC; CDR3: CASSFVGTLTGYGEQFF
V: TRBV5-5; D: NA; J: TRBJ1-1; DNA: TGTGCCACCTCAAGACAGTTGAACACTGAAGCTTTCTTT; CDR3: CATSRQLNTEAFF
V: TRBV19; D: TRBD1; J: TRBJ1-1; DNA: TGTGCCGCCCGGACAGGGGATACTGAAGCTTTCTTT; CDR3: CAARTGDTEAFF